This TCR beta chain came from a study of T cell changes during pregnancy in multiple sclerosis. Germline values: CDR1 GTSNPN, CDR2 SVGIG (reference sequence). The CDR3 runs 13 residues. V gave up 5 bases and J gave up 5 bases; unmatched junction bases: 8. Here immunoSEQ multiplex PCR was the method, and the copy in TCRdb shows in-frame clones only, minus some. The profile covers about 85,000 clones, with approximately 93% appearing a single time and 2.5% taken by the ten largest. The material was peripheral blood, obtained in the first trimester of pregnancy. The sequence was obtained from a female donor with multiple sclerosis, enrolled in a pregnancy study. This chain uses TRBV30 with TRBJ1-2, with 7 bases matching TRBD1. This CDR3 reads CAWQRDRPYGYTF. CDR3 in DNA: TGTGCCTGGCAAAGGGACAGACCGTATGGCTACACCTTC.